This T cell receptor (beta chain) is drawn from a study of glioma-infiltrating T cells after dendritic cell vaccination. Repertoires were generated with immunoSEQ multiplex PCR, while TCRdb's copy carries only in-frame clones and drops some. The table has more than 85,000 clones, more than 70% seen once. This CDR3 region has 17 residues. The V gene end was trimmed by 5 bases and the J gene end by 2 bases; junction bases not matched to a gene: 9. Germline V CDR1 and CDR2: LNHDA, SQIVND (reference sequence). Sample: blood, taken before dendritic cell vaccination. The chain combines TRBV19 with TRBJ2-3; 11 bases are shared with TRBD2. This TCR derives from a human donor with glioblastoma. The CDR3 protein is CASSLPLAGGPTDTQYF. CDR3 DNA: TGTGCCAGTAGTTTACCTTTAGCGGGAGGGCCCACAGATACGCAGTATTTT.